Listed here are 13 T cell receptor beta chains from one sample, sequenced in a study of T cell responses to AZD1222 COVID-19 vaccine. Only in-frame clones appear in the TCRdb table, and some are missing; sequencing was by immunoSEQ multiplex PCR. The sample shows around 140,000 clones, approximately 91% of them seen only once. The sample in question was peripheral blood, obtained 28 days after the second AZD1222 dose. The receptors were sampled from an adult who received the AZD1222 COVID-19 vaccine.

DNA for the CDR3: TGTGCCAGCAGCAGGGGAATGCTTGGAACGATAAACTATGGCTACACCTTC. This sequence encodes CASSRGMLGTINYGYTF. The chain uses TRBV5-4 and TRBJ1-2, with D perhaps TRBD1 (5 bases). This CDR3 is built from 17 residues. V dropped 4 bases and J dropped 2 bases, with 21 bases sitting between them. Germline CDR1 SGHNT, CDR2 YYREEE (reference sequence).

The CDR3 sequence: CASSPARDEQFF. The CDR3 nucleotides read TGTGCCAGCAGCCCCGCAAGAGATGAGCAGTTCTTC. The chain employs TRBV7-9 and TRBJ2-1; D not certain. V shed 5 bases and J shed 8 bases, with 10 bases lying between them. There are 12 residues in the CDR3. Germline values: CDR1 SEHNR, CDR2 FQNEAQ (reference sequence).

The chain carries TRBV5-1 and TRBJ2-4; 9 bases fit TRBD1. CDR1 SGHRS and CDR2 YFSETQ come from the germline V gene. The CDR3 is 19 amino acids. The trim removed 1 base at V and 3 bases at J, leaving 14 bases unmatched. CDR3 in DNA: TGCGCCAGCAGCTTGAGGGCACAGGGGGCGTTGGTTGGCAAAAACATTCAGTACTTC. It codes for CASSLRAQGALVGKNIQYF. Together with reference TRBV5-1 and TRBJ2-4, the CDR3 gives the full variable domain: KAGVTQTPRYLIKTRGQQVTLSCSPISGHRSVSWYQQTPGQGLQFLFEYFSETQRNKGNFPGRFSGRQFSNSRSEMNVSTLELGDSALYLCASSLRAQGALVGKNIQYFGAGTRLSVL.

V and J are TRBV18 and TRBJ2-5, with 7 nucleotides matching TRBD1. This CDR3 region has 14 residues. Per the germline V gene, CDR1 is KGHSH and CDR2 is LQKENI. Trimming removed 2 bases from V and 9 bases from J; junction bases left unmatched: 9. The CDR3 DNA reads TGTGCCAGCTCACCAGAGGGACAGCTTGGGGCCCAGTACTTC. This gives the protein CASSPEGQLGAQYF. Supplemented by reference TRBV18 and TRBJ2-5, the full variable domain reads NAGVMQNPRHLVRRRGQEARLRCSPMKGHSHVYWYRQLPEEGLKFMVYLQKENIIDESGMPKERFSAEFPKEGPSILRIQQVVRGDSAAYFCASSPEGQLGAQYFGPGTRLLVL.

The rearrangement joins TRBV5-5 to TRBJ2-7; 7 nucleotides match TRBD2. Trimming at V came to 5 bases and at J to 6 bases, leaving 14 bases not matched to a gene. Germline loops: CDR1 SGHKS, CDR2 YYEKEE (reference sequence). CDR3 length equals 15 residues. CDR3 sequence: CASSGSSGAPIEQYF. DNA for the CDR3: TGTGCCAGCAGTGGTTCTAGCGGTGCTCCTATCGAGCAGTACTTC. Looking up the rest from reference TRBV5-5 and TRBJ2-7 gives the full variable domain: DAGVTQSPTHLIKTRGQQVTLRCSPISGHKSVSWYQQVLGQGPQFIFQYYEKEERGRGNFPDRFSARQFPNYSSELNVNALLLGDSALYLCASSGSSGAPIEQYFGPGTRLTVT.

V is TRBV7-3 and J is TRBJ2-3; D gene uncertain. V gave up 2 bases and J gave up 6 bases, with 9 bases separating them. The V gene's germline CDR1 is SGHTA and CDR2 FQGTGA. The CDR3 covers 13 residues. The CDR3 loop is CASSLQSPDTQYF. For the CDR3, the DNA is TGTGCCAGCAGCTTACAATCCCCCGATACGCAGTATTTT. The full variable domain, rest sourced from reference TRBV7-3 and TRBJ2-3, is GAGVSQTPSNKVTEKGKYVELRCDPISGHTALYWYRQSLGQGPEFLIYFQGTGAADDSGLPNDRFFAVRPEGSVSTLKIQRTERGDSAVYLCASSLQSPDTQYFGPGTRLTVL.

The chain is built from TRBV18 and TRBJ1-4, with unresolved D. Germline-derived CDR1 and CDR2 are KGHSH and LQKENI. The CDR3 is 13 residues long. V lost 3 bases and J lost 8, with 10 bases in between. The CDR3 region has the DNA TGTGCCAGCTCACCGCGGCCCGCCGAAAAACTGTTTTTT. It specifies CASSPRPAEKLFF. Based on the CDR3 plus reference TRBV18 and TRBJ1-4, the full variable domain is NAGVMQNPRHLVRRRGQEARLRCSPMKGHSHVYWYRQLPEEGLKFMVYLQKENIIDESGMPKERFSAEFPKEGPSILRIQQVVRGDSAAYFCASSPRPAEKLFFGSGTQLSVL.

The chain uses TRBV5-6 and TRBJ2-7, with 9 positions matching TRBD1. CDR1 SGHDT and CDR2 YYEEEE come from the germline V gene. Germline trimming cut 1 base from V and 6 bases from J; bases unmatched to any gene: 2. The CDR3 length is 13 residues. The CDR3 reads CASSLLDRGEQYF. The CDR3 region has the DNA TGTGCCAGCAGCTTGTTGGACAGGGGCGAGCAGTACTTC.

For this clone: The sample holds other DNA sequences that translate to the same CDR3. This chain joins TRBV5-5 and TRBJ2-7; D gene uncertain. The CDR3 is made up of 12 amino acids. Germline lookup yields CDR1 SGHKS and CDR2 YYEKEE (reference sequence). Deletions cut 1 base from V and 3 bases from J, with 5 bases between. The CDR3 bases are TGTGCCAGCAGCTTGTGGGGCTACGAGCAGTACTTC. It yields the protein CASSLWGYEQYF. Together with reference TRBV5-5 and TRBJ2-7, the CDR3 gives the full variable domain: DAGVTQSPTHLIKTRGQQVTLRCSPISGHKSVSWYQQVLGQGPQFIFQYYEKEERGRGNFPDRFSARQFPNYSSELNVNALLLGDSALYLCASSLWGYEQYFGPGTRLTVT.

This sequence joins TRBV21-1 and TRBJ2-4; the table assigns TRBD2, which was not confirmed against the DNA. TRBV21-1 is labeled a pseudogene. The CDR3 covers 22 residues. The CDR3 DNA follows: TGTGCCAGCAGCAAGGGAGATTTCGTGTCGCTAGCGGGAGCGGGGGCCAAAAACATTCAGTACTTC. Amino acid sequence: CASSKGDFVSLAGAGAKNIQYF.

The rearrangement links TRBV5-6 to TRBJ2-2, with D perhaps matching TRBD2 (6 bases). Germline-derived CDR1 and CDR2 are SGHDT and YYEEEE. Trimming took off 4 bases at V and 5 bases at J, with 15 bases between the two ends. The CDR3 consists of 15 residues. CDR3 sequence: CASSGGPRGTGELFF. CDR3 DNA: TGTGCCAGCAGCGGAGGTCCCCGGGGGACCGGGGAGCTGTTTTTT.

The chain uses TRBV18 and TRBJ2-7, with 7 bases aligning to TRBD1. CDR3 length equals 15 residues. Germline loops: CDR1 KGHSH, CDR2 LQKENI. Trimming removed 4 bases from V and 0 bases from J; junction bases left unmatched: 6. For the CDR3, the DNA is TGTGCCAGCTCACGCCCCGGGACAGCCTCCTACGAGCAGTACTTC. The encoded protein is CASSRPGTASYEQYF.

The chain uses TRBV10-3 and TRBJ1-2, with D perhaps TRBD1 (6 bases). V lost 6 bases to trimming and J lost 8 bases, with 19 bases between them. The CDR3 has 14 residues. Germline CDR1 ENHRY, CDR2 SYGVKD. CDR3 in amino acids: CAISESTGSLGYTF. In DNA, the CDR3 is TGTGCCATCAGCGAATCCACAGGGAGCCTCGGCTACACCTTC.